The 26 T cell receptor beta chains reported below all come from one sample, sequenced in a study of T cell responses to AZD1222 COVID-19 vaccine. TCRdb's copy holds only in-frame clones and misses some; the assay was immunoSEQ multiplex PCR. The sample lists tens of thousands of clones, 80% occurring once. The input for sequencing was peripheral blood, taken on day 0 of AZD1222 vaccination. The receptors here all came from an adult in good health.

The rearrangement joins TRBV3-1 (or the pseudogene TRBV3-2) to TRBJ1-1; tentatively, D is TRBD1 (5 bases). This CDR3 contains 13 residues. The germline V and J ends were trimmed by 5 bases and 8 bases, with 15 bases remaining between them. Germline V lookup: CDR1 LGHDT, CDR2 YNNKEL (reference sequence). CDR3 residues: CASSFGTAIEAFF. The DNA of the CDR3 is TGTGCCAGCAGCTTCGGGACCGCTATCGAAGCTTTCTTT.

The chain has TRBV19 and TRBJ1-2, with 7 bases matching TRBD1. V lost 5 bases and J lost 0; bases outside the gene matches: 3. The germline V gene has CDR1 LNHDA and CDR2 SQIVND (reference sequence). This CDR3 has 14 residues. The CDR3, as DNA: TGTGCCAGTAGTCGGGACAGTTCTAACTATGGCTACACCTTC. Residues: CASSRDSSNYGYTF.

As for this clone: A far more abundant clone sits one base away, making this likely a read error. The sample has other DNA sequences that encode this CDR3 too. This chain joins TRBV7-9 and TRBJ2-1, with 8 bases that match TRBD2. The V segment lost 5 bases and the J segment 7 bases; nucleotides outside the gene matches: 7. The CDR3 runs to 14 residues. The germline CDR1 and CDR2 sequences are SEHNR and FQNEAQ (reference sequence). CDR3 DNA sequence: TGTGCCAGCAGCGGGGCGGGCGGGGGGAATGAGCAGTTCTTC. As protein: CASSGAGGGNEQFF.

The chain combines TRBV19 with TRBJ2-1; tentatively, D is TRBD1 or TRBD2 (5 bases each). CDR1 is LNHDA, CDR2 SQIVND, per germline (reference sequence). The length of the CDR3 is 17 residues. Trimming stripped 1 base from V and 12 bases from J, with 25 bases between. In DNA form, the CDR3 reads TGTGCCAGTAGTATAGGGCCTCGGGGCGGTCGGGCTGGAGGGCAGTTCTTC. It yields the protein CASSIGPRGGRAGGQFF.

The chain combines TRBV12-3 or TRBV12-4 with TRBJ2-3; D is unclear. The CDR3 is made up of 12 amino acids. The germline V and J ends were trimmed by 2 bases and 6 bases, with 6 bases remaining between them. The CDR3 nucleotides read TGTGCCAGCAGTTTATGGTTGGATACGCAGTATTTT. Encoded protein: CASSLWLDTQYF.

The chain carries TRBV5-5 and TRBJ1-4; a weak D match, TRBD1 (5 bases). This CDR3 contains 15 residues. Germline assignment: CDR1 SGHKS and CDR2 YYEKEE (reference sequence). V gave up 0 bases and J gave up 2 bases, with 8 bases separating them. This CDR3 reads CASSLVGGTNEKLFF. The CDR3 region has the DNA TGTGCCAGCAGCTTGGTGGGGGGGACTAATGAAAAACTGTTTTTT.

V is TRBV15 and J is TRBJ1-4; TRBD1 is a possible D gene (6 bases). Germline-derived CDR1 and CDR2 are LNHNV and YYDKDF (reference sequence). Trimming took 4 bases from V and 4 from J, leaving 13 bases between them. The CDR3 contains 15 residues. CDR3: CATSKNREINEKLFF. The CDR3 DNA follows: TGTGCCACCAGCAAGAACAGGGAGATTAATGAAAAACTGTTTTTT. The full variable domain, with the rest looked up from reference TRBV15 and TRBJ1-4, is DAMVIQNPRYQVTQFGKPVTLSCSQTLNHNVMYWYQQKSSQAPKLLFHYYDKDFNNEADTPDNFQSRRPNTSFCFLDIRSPGLGDTAMYLCATSKNREINEKLFFGSGTQLSVL.

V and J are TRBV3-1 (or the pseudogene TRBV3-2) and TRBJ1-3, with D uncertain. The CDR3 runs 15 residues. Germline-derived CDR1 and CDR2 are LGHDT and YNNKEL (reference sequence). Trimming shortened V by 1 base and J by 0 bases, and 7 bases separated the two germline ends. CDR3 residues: CASSQVLSSGNTIYF. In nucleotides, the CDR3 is TGTGCCAGCAGCCAAGTTCTGAGCTCTGGAAACACCATATATTTT.

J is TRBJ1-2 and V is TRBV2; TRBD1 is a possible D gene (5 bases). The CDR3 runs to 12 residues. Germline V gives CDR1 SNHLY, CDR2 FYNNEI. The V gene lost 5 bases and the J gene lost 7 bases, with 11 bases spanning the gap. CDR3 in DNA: TGTGCCAGCAGTAGAGAGGGGAGTGGCTACACCTTC. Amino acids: CASSREGSGYTF. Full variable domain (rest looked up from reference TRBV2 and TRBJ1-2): EPEVTQTPSHQVTQMGQEVILRCVPISNHLYFYWYRQILGQKVEFLVSFYNNEISEKSEIFDDQFSVERPDGSNFTLKIRSTKLEDSAMYFCASSREGSGYTFGSGTRLTVV.

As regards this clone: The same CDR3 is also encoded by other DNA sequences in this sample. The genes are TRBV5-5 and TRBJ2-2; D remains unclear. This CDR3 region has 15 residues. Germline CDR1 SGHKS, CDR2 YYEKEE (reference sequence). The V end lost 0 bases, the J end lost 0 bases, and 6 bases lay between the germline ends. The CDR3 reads CASSLGRTNTGELFF. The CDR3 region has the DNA TGTGCCAGCAGCTTGGGACGGACGAACACCGGGGAGCTGTTTTTT.

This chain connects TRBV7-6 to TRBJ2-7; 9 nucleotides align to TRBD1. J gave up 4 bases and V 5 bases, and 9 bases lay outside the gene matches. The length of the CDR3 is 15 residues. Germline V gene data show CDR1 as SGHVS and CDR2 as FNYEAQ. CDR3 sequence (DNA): TGTGCCAGCAGCCCCGGCGGGACAGGGACGTACGAGCAGTACTTC. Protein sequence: CASSPGGTGTYEQYF. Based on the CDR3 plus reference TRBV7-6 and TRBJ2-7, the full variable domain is GAGVSQSPRYKVTKRGQDVALRCDPISGHVSLYWYRQALGQGPEFLTYFNYEAQQDKSGLPNDRFSAERPEGSISTLTIQRTEQRDSAMYRCASSPGGTGTYEQYFGPGTRLTVT.

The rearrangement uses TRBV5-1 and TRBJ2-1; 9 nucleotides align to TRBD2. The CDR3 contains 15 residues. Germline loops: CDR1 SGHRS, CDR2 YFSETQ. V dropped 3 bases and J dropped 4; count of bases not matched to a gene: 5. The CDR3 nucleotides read TGCGCCAGCAGCTCCTCTGCGGGGGGGTACAATGAGCAGTTCTTC. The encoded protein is CASSSSAGGYNEQFF.

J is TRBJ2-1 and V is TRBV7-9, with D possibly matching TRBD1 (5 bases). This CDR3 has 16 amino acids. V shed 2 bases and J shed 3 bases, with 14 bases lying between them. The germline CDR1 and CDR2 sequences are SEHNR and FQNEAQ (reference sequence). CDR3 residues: CASSLRSRRGYNEQFF. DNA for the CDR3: TGTGCCAGCAGCTTAAGATCCCGAAGGGGCTACAATGAGCAGTTCTTC.

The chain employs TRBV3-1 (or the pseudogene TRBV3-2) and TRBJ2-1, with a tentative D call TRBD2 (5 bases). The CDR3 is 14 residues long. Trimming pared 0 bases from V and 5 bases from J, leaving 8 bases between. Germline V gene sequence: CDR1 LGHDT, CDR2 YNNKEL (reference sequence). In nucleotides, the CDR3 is TGTGCCAGCAGCCAAGAACGGGGAAACAATGAGCAGTTCTTC. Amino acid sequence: CASSQERGNNEQFF.

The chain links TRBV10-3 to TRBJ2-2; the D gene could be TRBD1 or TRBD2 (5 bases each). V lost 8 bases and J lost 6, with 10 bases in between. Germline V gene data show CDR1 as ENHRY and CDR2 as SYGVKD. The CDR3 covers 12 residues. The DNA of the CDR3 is TGTGCCATCTCAAGGGGACCCGGGGAGCTGTTTTTT. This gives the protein CAISRGPGELFF.

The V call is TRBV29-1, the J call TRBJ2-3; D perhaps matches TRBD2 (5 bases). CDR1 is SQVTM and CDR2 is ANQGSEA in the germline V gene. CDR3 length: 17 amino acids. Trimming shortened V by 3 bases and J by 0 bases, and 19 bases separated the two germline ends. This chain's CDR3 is CSVDPRGTRTSTDTQYF. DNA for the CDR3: TGCAGCGTTGATCCCCGGGGAACCAGGACTAGCACAGATACGCAGTATTTT.

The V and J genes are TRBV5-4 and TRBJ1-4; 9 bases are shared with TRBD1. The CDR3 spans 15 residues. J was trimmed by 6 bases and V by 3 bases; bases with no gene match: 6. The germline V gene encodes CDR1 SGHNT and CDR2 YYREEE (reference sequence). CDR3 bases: TGTGCCAGCAGCTCGTCGGGACAGGGCTATGAAAAACTGTTTTTT. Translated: CASSSSGQGYEKLFF.

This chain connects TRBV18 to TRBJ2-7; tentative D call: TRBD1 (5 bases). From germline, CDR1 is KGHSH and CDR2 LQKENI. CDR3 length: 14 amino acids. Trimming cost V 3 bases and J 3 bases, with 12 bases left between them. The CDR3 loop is CASSPKGSDYEQYF. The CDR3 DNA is TGTGCCAGCTCACCGAAGGGGTCTGACTACGAGCAGTACTTC. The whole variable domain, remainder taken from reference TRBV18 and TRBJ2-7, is NAGVMQNPRHLVRRRGQEARLRCSPMKGHSHVYWYRQLPEEGLKFMVYLQKENIIDESGMPKERFSAEFPKEGPSILRIQQVVRGDSAAYFCASSPKGSDYEQYFGPGTRLTVT.

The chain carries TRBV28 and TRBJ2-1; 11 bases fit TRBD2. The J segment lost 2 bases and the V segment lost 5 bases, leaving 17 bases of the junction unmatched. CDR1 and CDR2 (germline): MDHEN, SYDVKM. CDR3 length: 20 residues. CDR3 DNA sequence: TGTGCCAGCAGTATCTGGAGTGTAGCGGGGGGGCAGAAGGCCTACAATGAGCAGTTCTTC. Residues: CASSIWSVAGGQKAYNEQFF.

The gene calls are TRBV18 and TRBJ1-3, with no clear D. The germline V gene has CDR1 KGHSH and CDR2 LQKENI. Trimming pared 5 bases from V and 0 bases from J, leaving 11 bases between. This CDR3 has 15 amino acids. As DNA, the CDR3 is TGTGCCAGCTCAACCGGGATGAGCTCTGGAAACACCATATATTTT. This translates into CASSTGMSSGNTIYF.

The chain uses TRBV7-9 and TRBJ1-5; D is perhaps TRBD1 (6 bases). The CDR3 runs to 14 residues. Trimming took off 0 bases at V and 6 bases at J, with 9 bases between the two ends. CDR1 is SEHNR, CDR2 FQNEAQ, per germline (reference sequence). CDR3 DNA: TGTGCCAGCAGCTTAGCTACAGGGCGTCAGCCCCAGCATTTT. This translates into CASSLATGRQPQHF.

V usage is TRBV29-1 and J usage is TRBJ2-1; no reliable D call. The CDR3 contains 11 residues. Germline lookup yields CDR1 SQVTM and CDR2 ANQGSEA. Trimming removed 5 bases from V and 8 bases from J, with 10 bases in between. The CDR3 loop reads CSVRSLHEQFF. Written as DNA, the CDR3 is TGCAGCGTTCGATCTCTACATGAGCAGTTCTTC.

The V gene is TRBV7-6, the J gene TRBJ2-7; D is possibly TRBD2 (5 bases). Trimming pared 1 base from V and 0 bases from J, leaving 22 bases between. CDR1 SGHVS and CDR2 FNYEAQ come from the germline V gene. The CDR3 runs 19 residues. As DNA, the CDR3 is TGTGCCAGCAGCTTAGTCTCGGCCGGCGGCGGGTCCCGCTCCTACGAGCAGTACTTC. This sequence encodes CASSLVSAGGGSRSYEQYF. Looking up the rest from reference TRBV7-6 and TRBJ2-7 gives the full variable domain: GAGVSQSPRYKVTKRGQDVALRCDPISGHVSLYWYRQALGQGPEFLTYFNYEAQQDKSGLPNDRFSAERPEGSISTLTIQRTEQRDSAMYRCASSLVSAGGGSRSYEQYFGPGTRLTVT.

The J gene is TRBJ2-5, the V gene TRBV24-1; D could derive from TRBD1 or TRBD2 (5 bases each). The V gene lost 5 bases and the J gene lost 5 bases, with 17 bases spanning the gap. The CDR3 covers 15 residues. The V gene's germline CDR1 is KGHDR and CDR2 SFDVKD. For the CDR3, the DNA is TGTGCCACCAGTGCCACGCCGGCCGAGGGGGAGACCCAGTACTTC. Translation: CATSATPAEGETQYF.

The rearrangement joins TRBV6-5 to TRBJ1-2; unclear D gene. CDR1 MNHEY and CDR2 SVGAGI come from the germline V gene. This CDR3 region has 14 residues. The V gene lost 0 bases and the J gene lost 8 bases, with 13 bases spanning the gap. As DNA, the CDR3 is TGTGCCAGCAGTTACTCGATCCTGCTGGGGGGCTACACCTTC. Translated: CASSYSILLGGYTF.

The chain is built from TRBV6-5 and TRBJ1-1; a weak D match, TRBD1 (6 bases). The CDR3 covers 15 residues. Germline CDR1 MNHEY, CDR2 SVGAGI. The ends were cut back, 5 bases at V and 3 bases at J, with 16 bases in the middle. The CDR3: CASSPNRVVDTEAFF. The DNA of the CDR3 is TGTGCCAGCAGTCCTAACAGGGTAGTGGACACTGAAGCTTTCTTT.